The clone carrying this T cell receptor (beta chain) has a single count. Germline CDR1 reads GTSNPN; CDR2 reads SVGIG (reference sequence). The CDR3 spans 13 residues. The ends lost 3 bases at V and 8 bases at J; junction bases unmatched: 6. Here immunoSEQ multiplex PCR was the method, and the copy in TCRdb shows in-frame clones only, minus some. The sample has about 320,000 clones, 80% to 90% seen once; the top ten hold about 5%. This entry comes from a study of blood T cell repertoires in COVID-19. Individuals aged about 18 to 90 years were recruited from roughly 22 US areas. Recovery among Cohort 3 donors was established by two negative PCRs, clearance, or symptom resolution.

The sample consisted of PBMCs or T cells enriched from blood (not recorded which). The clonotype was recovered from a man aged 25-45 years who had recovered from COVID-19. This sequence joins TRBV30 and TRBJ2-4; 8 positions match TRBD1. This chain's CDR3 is CAWRMTGADIQYF. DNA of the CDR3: TGTGCCTGGAGGATGACAGGGGCCGACATTCAGTACTTC.